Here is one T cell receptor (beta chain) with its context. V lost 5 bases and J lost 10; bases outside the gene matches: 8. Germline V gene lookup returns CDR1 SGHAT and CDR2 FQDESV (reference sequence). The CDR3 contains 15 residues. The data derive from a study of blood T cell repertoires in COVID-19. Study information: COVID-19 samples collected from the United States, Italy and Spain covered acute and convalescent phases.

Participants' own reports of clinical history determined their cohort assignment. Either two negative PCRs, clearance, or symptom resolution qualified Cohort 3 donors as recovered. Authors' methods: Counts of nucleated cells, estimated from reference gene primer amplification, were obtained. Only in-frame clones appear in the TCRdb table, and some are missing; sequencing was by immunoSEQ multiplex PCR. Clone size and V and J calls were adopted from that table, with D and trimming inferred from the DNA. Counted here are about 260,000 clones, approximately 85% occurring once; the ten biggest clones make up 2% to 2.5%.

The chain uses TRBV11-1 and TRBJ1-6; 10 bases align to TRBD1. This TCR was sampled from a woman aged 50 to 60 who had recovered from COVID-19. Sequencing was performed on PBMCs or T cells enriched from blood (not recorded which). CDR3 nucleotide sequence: TGTGCCAGCAGCCTCACCCGGGACAGGGGCTCACCCCTCCACTTT. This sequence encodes CASSLTRDRGSPLHF.